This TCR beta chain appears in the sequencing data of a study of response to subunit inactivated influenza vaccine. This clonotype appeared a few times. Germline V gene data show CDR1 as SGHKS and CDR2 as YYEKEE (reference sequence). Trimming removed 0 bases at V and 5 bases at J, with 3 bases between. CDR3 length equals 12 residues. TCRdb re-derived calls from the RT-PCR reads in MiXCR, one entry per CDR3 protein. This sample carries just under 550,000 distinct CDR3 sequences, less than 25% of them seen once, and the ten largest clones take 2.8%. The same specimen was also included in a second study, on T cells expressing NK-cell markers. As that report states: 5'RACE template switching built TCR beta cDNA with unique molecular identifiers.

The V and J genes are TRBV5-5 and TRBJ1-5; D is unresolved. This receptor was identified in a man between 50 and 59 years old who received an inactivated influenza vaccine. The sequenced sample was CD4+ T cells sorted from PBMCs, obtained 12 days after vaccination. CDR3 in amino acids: CASSLDDQPQHF. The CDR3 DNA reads TGTGCCAGCAGCTTGGATGATCAGCCCCAGCATTTT.